These T cell receptor beta chains were read from a single sample in a study of cytotoxic CD8 clonotypes in ibrutinib-treated CLL. Libraries were prepared by immunoSEQ multiplex PCR; TCRdb keeps only in-frame clonotypes and omits some of them. The table lists some 300,000 clones, about 77% of them singletons, with more than 6% in the top ten. Sequencing used PBMCs, obtained before ibrutinib treatment. The receptor set was obtained from a human donor with chronic lymphocytic leukemia. Each CDR3 is given with its conserved first and last residue. D genes are given only for firm matches. A row's size may be missing; if present it is once, few, many or a size class.

size,J,V,D,DNA,CDR3
once,TRBJ1-3,TRBV15,.,TGTGCCACCCGAGATGATGGAAACACCATATATTTT,CATRDDGNTIYF
.,TRBJ1-2,TRBV7-2,.,TGTGCCAGCAGCCCCCTAGGGGGGACACGGTATGGCTACACCTTC,CASSPLGGTRYGYTF
.,TRBJ1-1,TRBV18,.,TGTGCCAGCTCACCACCGCCTAACACTGAAGCTTTCTTT,CASSPPPNTEAFF
.,TRBJ2-1,TRBV5-4,TRBD2,TGTGCCAGCAGCTTGGGAGGGCGGGAGTCCCCTTACAATGAGCAGTTCTTC,CASSLGGRESPYNEQFF
.,TRBJ2-1,TRBV28,TRBD2,TGTGCCAGCAGTGGGACTAGCGGGATCCTCTACAATGAGCAGTTCTTC,CASSGTSGILYNEQFF
.,TRBJ2-7,TRBV6-5,.,TGTGCCAGCATCCTCCCTAACAAGGTTGAGCAGTACTTC,CASILPNKVEQYF
.,TRBJ1-3,TRBV28,TRBD1,TGTGCCAGCAGTTTAGGGAGGACAGGCGACTCTGGAAACACCATATATTTT,CASSLGRTGDSGNTIYF
.,TRBJ1-4,TRBV4-1,TRBD1,TGCGCCAGCAGCCAGGAGGACAGGAGAAATGAAAAACTGTTTTTT,CASSQEDRRNEKLFF
.,TRBJ2-2,TRBV25-1,.,TGTGCCAGCAGCAGGGTTCCCGGGGAGCTGTTTTTT,CASSRVPGELFF
.,TRBJ2-1,TRBV5-4,.,TGTGCCAGCAGCTTGAGGACTGACTCCTACAATGAGCAGTTCTTC,CASSLRTDSYNEQFF
once,TRBJ2-7,TRBV7-2,.,TGTGCCAGCAGCTCCAACCCGGGACCCAACTACGAGCAGTACTTC,CASSSNPGPNYEQYF
.,TRBJ1-1,TRBV4-1,.,TGCGCCAGCAGCCAAGGCCACGGAGCCATGAACACTGAAGCTTTCTTT,CASSQGHGAMNTEAFF
.,TRBJ2-1,TRBV29-1,TRBD2,TGCAGCGTTGAACGCGGGGAGGGAATGAACAATGAGCAGTTCTTC,CSVERGEGMNNEQFF
.,TRBJ1-1,TRBV7-9,.,TGTGCCAGCAGACCAGACAGATTGGACACTGAAGCTTTCTTT,CASRPDRLDTEAFF
few,TRBJ2-2,TRBV9,.,TGTGCCAGCAGCGGGCTCAATTGGGGGGAGCTGTTTTTT,CASSGLNWGELFF
once,TRBJ2-1,TRBV5-6,.,TGTGCCAGCAGCTTGGGAAGGGGAACTGAGCAGTTCTTC,CASSLGRGTEQFF
.,TRBJ2-7,TRBV5-1,.,TGCGCCAGCAGCTTGCTTGGGGGGACCGGCGAGCAGTACTTC,CASSLLGGTGEQYF
.,TRBJ2-6,TRBV18,.,TGTGCCAGCTCACAAAGACAGAGTTCCCTCTCTGGGGCCAACGTCCTGACTTTC,CASSQRQSSLSGANVLTF
once,TRBJ2-1,TRBV19,.,TGTGCCAGTAGTAACCGACAGAACAATGAGCAGTTCTTC,CASSNRQNNEQFF
.,TRBJ1-5,TRBV5-1,.,TGCGCCAGCAGCTTGTTGGGGCAACAGCCCCAGCATTTT,CASSLLGQQPQHF
.,TRBJ2-7,TRBV20-1,.,TGCAGTGCTGGGACACTCTACGAGCAGTACTTC,CSAGTLYEQYF
few,TRBJ1-2,TRBV13,.,TGTGCCAGCAGCCTCTTAGGGAATAACTATGGCTACACCTTC,CASSLLGNNYGYTF
few,TRBJ2-2,TRBV30,TRBD2,TGTGCCTGGAGTGTAATTCTAGCGGGGACCGGGGAGCTGTTTTTT,CAWSVILAGTGELFF
.,TRBJ2-7,TRBV28,.,TGTGCCAGCAGTTTAGCCGGGACAAAATCCTACGAGCAGTACTTC,CASSLAGTKSYEQYF
.,TRBJ2-1,TRBV5-4,.,TGTGCCAGCAGCTTGGGCGCGAAGCAGTTCTTC,CASSLGAKQFF
.,TRBJ2-6,TRBV7-7,.,TGTGCTACTATGGACCAGACCTCTGGGGCCAACGTCCTGACTTTC,CATMDQTSGANVLTF
.,TRBJ1-2,TRBV9,TRBD1,TGTGCCAGCAGCGTAGATTGGCGGACAGGGGTTTACTATGGCTACACCTTC,CASSVDWRTGVYYGYTF
.,TRBJ1-3,TRBV28,TRBD1,TGTGCCAGTAGGACAGGCTTCTCTGGAAACACCATATATTTT,CASRTGFSGNTIYF
.,TRBJ2-7,TRBV11-2,.,TGTGCCAGCAGCCCCGGACATCACTCCTACGAGCAGTACTTC,CASSPGHHSYEQYF
.,TRBJ2-7,TRBV7-2,TRBD2,TGTGCCAGCAGGGCACTAGCGGGAGCTCAGTACGAGCAGTACTTC,CASRALAGAQYEQYF
.,TRBJ1-1,TRBV30,.,TGTGCCTGGAGTGTTTATCAGCGTTACACTGAAGCTTTCTTT,CAWSVYQRYTEAFF
.,TRBJ1-5,TRBV4-3,.,TGCGCCAGCAGCCAAGATAGGGATCAGCCCCAGCATTTT,CASSQDRDQPQHF
.,TRBJ2-1,TRBV6-1,TRBD2,TGTGCCAGTGGACTAGCGGCGGACAATGAGCAGTTCTTC,CASGLAADNEQFF
.,TRBJ1-5,TRBV4-2,.,TGTGCCAGCAGCCCCGGTCGCGGCGATCAGCCCCAGCATTTT,CASSPGRGDQPQHF
.,TRBJ1-1,TRBV6-5,TRBD1,TGTGCCAGCAGTACGCGACAGGGCAATTTGGCGGCTTTCTTT,CASSTRQGNLAAFF
.,TRBJ1-2,TRBV18,.,TGTGCCAGCTCACCGGGCCACTCCTATGGCTACACCTTC,CASSPGHSYGYTF
.,TRBJ2-3,TRBV7-8,TRBD2,TGTGCCAGCAGCTTAGTGGTGGCGGGAGAGGCCCCAGATACGCAGTATTTT,CASSLVVAGEAPDTQYF
.,TRBJ1-1,TRBV30,.,TGTGCCTGGAGTGTACGGTGGGCTGAAGTAACCGAAGCTTTCTTT,CAWSVRWAEVTEAFF
.,TRBJ2-3,TRBV29-1,.,TGCAGCGTTGAGAAGGTAGAACGGTCCACAGATACGCAGTATTTT,CSVEKVERSTDTQYF
once,TRBJ2-1,TRBV5-3,TRBD2,TGTGCCAGAAGCCCAGGACTAGCGGAGTGCCCCTACAATGAGCAGTTCTTC,CARSPGLAECPYNEQFF
.,TRBJ1-2,TRBV30,.,TGTGCCTGGAGTATAAACAGGGACAACTATGGCTACACCTTC,CAWSINRDNYGYTF
.,TRBJ1-5,TRBV9,.,TGTGCCAGCAGCCCCGGACCGTTGCCCCAGCCCCAGCATTTT,CASSPGPLPQPQHF
few,TRBJ2-7,TRBV7-3,.,TGTGCCAGCAGCCCCCAGGACAGTTACGAGCAGTACTTC,CASSPQDSYEQYF
.,TRBJ2-3,TRBV6-4,TRBD1,TGTGCCAGCAGAAGACAGGGCCTGGAGACAGATACGCAGTATTTT,CASRRQGLETDTQYF
.,TRBJ2-6,TRBV10-3,TRBD1,TGTGCCATCACCAGGGACAGAGCCAGCTCTGGGGCCAACGTCCTGACTTTC,CAITRDRASSGANVLTF
.,TRBJ2-1,TRBV9,.,TGTGCCAGCAGCAAAGGACGGGCGAATGAGCAGTTCTTC,CASSKGRANEQFF
.,TRBJ2-1,TRBV7-9,TRBD2,TGTGCCAGCAAAAGGACTAGCGGGATTTATGAGCAGTTCTTC,CASKRTSGIYEQFF
.,TRBJ2-3,TRBV5-6,TRBD1,TGTGCCAGCAGCCAGGGACAGAAATACACAGATACGCAGTATTTT,CASSQGQKYTDTQYF
.,TRBJ1-2,TRBV7-9,.,TGTGCCAGCAGAAAGACAGGCGAAACTAACTATGGCTACACCTTC,CASRKTGETNYGYTF
.,TRBJ1-2,TRBV4-3,.,TGCGCCAGCAGCCAAGATGGAAGGGGCGCGTGGTATGGCTACACCTTC,CASSQDGRGAWYGYTF